This T cell receptor beta chain was profiled in a study of cytomegalovirus exposure and HLA in healthy donors. Background on the study: Earlier, 150 million to 200 million T cells were analyzed, and around 100 million unique TCR beta sequences were found among them. HLA-typed donors contributed 80 million or so unique TCRs, which were held in an early data release.

A multiplex PCR was run with 60 Vbeta primers and 13 Jbeta primers. The method was immunoSEQ multiplex PCR; TCRdb's version includes in-frame clones alone and lacks a portion of them. The sample contains 150,000 to 200,000 clones, around 80% of which appear only once. General observations from the study: The authors later linked a missense DCLRE1C variant to TCR beta V- and J-gene trimming.

V lost 7 bases and J 2 bases, leaving 20 bases between the germline ends. This CDR3 contains 16 residues. The germline gives CDR1 MGHRA, CDR2 YSYEKL. Remarks on this clone: Antigen unknown.

The V call is TRBV4-1, the J call TRBJ2-5, with D unclear. This TCR came from a woman under 40 in good health and CMV-seropositive. Material: PBMCs. The CDR3 coding sequence is TGCGCCAGCATGATAGCCCCCTTGGTCGGACAAGAGACCCAGTACTTC. Protein: CASMIAPLVGQETQYF.